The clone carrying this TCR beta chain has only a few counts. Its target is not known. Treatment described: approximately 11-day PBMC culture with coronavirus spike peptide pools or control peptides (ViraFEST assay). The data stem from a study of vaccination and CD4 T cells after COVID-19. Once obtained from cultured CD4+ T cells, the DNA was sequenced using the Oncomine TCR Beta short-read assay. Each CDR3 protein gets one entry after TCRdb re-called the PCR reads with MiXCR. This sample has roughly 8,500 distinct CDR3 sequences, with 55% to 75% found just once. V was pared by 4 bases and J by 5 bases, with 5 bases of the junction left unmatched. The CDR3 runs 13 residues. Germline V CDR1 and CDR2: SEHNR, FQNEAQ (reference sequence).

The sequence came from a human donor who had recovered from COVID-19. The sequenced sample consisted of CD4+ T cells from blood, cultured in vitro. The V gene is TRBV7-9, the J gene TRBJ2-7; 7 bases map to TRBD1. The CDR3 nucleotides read TGTGCCAGCAGCTCGACAGGGAAAGACGAGCAGTACTTC. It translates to CASSSTGKDEQYF.